Following are 20 T cell receptor beta chains from one sample sequenced in a study of blood T cell repertoires in COVID-19. Clones were sequenced by immunoSEQ multiplex PCR, and TCRdb holds only the in-frame ones, with some missing. The table includes about 210,000 clones, more than 75% detected once. Input material: peripheral blood. All receptors derive from a woman aged 60-75 years with COVID-19, enrolled during active disease.

The chain uses TRBV19 and TRBJ2-2; D ambiguous. Trimming removed 3 bases from V and 1 base from J, with 6 bases in between. The CDR3 is 14 residues long. Germline CDR1 and CDR2: LNHDA and SQIVND (reference sequence). The CDR3 spells CASSMVRNTGELFF. In DNA, the CDR3 is TGTGCCAGTAGTATGGTCAGGAACACCGGGGAGCTGTTTTTT.

The V gene is TRBV27, the J gene TRBJ2-7; the D gene is possibly TRBD2 (5 bases). This CDR3 is built from 15 residues. CDR1 is MNHEY, CDR2 SMNVEV, per germline (reference sequence). With 2 bases removed from V and 7 bases from J, the gap between germline ends came to 18 bases. CDR3 in DNA: TGTGCCAGCAGTTTACTGTCAGTACCGACGGGGGAGCAGTACTTC. Residues: CASSLLSVPTGEQYF.

The chain uses TRBV19 and TRBJ2-5, with a tentative D call TRBD1 (6 bases). The CDR3 consists of 14 residues. Looked up from germline, CDR1 is LNHDA and CDR2 is SQIVND (reference sequence). Trimming left V 0 bases short and J 5 bases short, with 10 bases between. The CDR3 spells CASSIDPQGETQYF. As DNA, the CDR3 is TGTGCCAGTAGTATAGATCCCCAGGGGGAGACCCAGTACTTC.

The J gene is TRBJ2-5, the V gene TRBV29-1; D might be TRBD2 (5 bases). The germline V gene has CDR1 SQVTM and CDR2 ANQGSEA. V was clipped by 7 bases and J by 4 bases, with 13 bases between them. CDR3 length: 12 amino acids. CDR3: CSAGIRRETQYF. The CDR3 DNA sequence: TGCAGCGCCGGGATTAGGCGAGAGACCCAGTACTTC.

This rearrangement joins TRBV3-1 (or the pseudogene TRBV3-2) to TRBJ2-7; tentative D call: TRBD1 (6 bases). Trimming cost V 1 base and J 6 bases, with 13 bases left between them. The CDR3 covers 14 residues. The germline CDR1 and CDR2 sequences are LGHDT and YNNKEL (reference sequence). The CDR3 reads CASSQVNRAGEQYF. For the CDR3, the DNA is TGTGCCAGCAGCCAAGTTAACAGGGCGGGCGAGCAGTACTTC.

The chain has TRBV14 and TRBJ1-2; possible D gene TRBD1, 6 bases. V was shortened by 4 bases and J by 1 base, with 10 bases between the two germline ends. The CDR3 sequence is 14 residues long. Germline V lookup: CDR1 SGHDN, CDR2 FVKESK. The CDR3 loop reads CASSPQGYNYGYTF. The DNA for the CDR3 is TGTGCCAGCAGCCCCCAGGGGTATAACTATGGCTACACCTTC.

This chain joins TRBV10-3 and TRBJ2-3; 11 positions agree with TRBD1. The length of the CDR3 is 15 residues. CDR1 is ENHRY and CDR2 is SYGVKD in the germline V gene. The ends lost 5 bases at V and 1 base at J; junction bases unmatched: 2. CDR3 in amino acids: CAISRTGGGTDTQYF. CDR3 nucleotides: TGTGCCATCAGTCGGACAGGGGGCGGCACAGATACGCAGTATTTT.

This chain connects TRBV9 to TRBJ2-3, with D possibly TRBD2 on 6 matching bases. The V gene lost 3 bases and the J gene lost 3 bases, with 14 bases spanning the gap. CDR1 SGDLS and CDR2 YYNGEE come from the germline V gene. The CDR3 length is 15 residues. The CDR3 DNA reads as TGTGCCAGCAGCGGGGGGACTTCACATACAGATACGCAGTATTTT. This sequence encodes CASSGGTSHTDTQYF.

This clone came up once. The chain couples TRBV28 to TRBJ2-5, with TRBD2 matching 10 bases. After removal of 8 bases from V and 4 bases from J, the junction contained 10 bases not matched to a gene. Germline-derived CDR1 and CDR2 are MDHEN and SYDVKM. The CDR3 runs 15 residues. CDR3: CASVEAGGPRETQYF. CDR3 DNA: TGTGCCAGCGTGGAAGCGGGAGGGCCCCGAGAGACCCAGTACTTC.

This chain uses TRBV6-1 with TRBJ2-7, with a possible D match to TRBD1 (5 bases). Germline loops: CDR1 MNHNS, CDR2 SASEGT. This CDR3 spans 13 amino acids. V was clipped by 3 bases and J by 4 bases, with 10 bases between them. For the CDR3, the DNA is TGTGCCAGCAGTGATCTCCAGGGTTACGAGCAGTACTTC. The encoded protein is CASSDLQGYEQYF.

This clone has more than one count but fewer than ten. CDR3 sequence (DNA): TGTGCCAGTAGTCGGGGGAGGAGTAGCAATCAGCCCCAGCATTTT. It encodes CASSRGRSSNQPQHF. The rearrangement links TRBV19 to TRBJ1-5, with D possibly being TRBD1 (5 bases). This CDR3 comprises 15 residues. The germline CDR1 and CDR2 sequences are LNHDA and SQIVND (reference sequence). Trimming took 5 bases from V and 0 from J, leaving 11 bases between them.

This clone has only one observation. V and J are TRBV5-1 and TRBJ2-7, with 14 bases aligning to TRBD2. Germline CDR1 SGHRS, CDR2 YFSETQ. The CDR3 has 18 amino acids. Germline trimming cut 2 bases from V and 2 bases from J; bases unmatched to any gene: 9. The CDR3 loop is CASSFTLPGLAGAYEQYF. In DNA form, the CDR3 reads TGCGCCAGCAGCTTTACTCTCCCGGGACTAGCGGGAGCCTACGAGCAGTACTTC.

The chain combines TRBV9 with TRBJ1-3; D unresolved. This CDR3 spans 16 amino acids. V lost 4 bases, J lost 2 bases, and 16 bases lay in between. The germline V gene encodes CDR1 SGDLS and CDR2 YYNGEE. This CDR3 is CASSPSGLGTGNTIYF. DNA of the CDR3: TGTGCCAGCAGCCCTTCGGGGTTAGGGACTGGAAACACCATATATTTT.

The gene calls are TRBV5-6 and TRBJ2-7; maybe TRBD1 (5 bases). Germline V gives CDR1 SGHDT, CDR2 YYEEEE. The CDR3 covers 14 residues. The germline V and J ends were trimmed by 3 bases and 0 bases, with 10 bases remaining between them. CDR3 coding DNA: TGTGCCAGCAGCTACAGGTACCGCTCCTACGAGCAGTACGTC. Its translation: CASSYRYRSYEQYV.

J is TRBJ2-5 and V is TRBV6-2 or TRBV6-3; D is unclear. The V and J ends lost 3 bases and 1 base respectively, with 9 bases between them. This CDR3 spans 14 amino acids. Germline CDR1 and CDR2: MNHEY and SVGEGT. The DNA of the CDR3 is TGTGCCAGCAGTTATCTTAGCTCCCAAGAGACCCAGTACTTC. Translated: CASSYLSSQETQYF.

This clone was recorded a few times. CDR3 sequence (DNA): TGTGCCAGCAGCTTAGGGGCCAGCACAGATACGCAGTATTTT. Translating gives CASSLGASTDTQYF. The chain recombines TRBV11-3 with TRBJ2-3; D is unclear. The CDR3 has 14 amino acids. The germline V and J ends were trimmed by 1 base and 0 bases, with 5 bases remaining between them. Germline CDR1 SGHNT, CDR2 YENEEA. The whole variable domain, filled in from reference TRBV11-3 and TRBJ2-3, reads EAGVVQSPRYKIIEKKQPVAFWCNPISGHNTLYWYLQNLGQGPELLIRYENEEAVDDSQLPKDRFSAERLKGVDSTLKIQPAELGDSAVYLCASSLGASTDTQYFGPGTRLTVL.

The rearrangement uses TRBV3-1 (or the pseudogene TRBV3-2) and TRBJ2-7; D is undetermined. With 4 bases removed from V and 4 bases from J, the gap between germline ends came to 11 bases. The CDR3 length is 13 residues. Germline V gene lookup returns CDR1 LGHDT and CDR2 YNNKEL (reference sequence). CDR3 sequence (DNA): TGTGCCAGCAGCCCCGCTAGGATGTACGAGCAGTACTTC. It codes for CASSPARMYEQYF.

The chain joins TRBV7-9 to TRBJ2-1, with 8 bases aligning to TRBD1. The CDR3 contains 16 residues. Germline CDR1 SEHNR, CDR2 FQNEAQ (reference sequence). V lost 5 bases and J lost 6; bases outside the gene matches: 12. The CDR3 region is CASSPRGTGRFNEQFF. The CDR3 region has the DNA TGTGCCAGCAGCCCTCGGGGGACAGGACGTTTCAATGAGCAGTTCTTC.

The sample holds a few counts of this clone. The CDR3 DNA follows: TGTGCCAGCAGCTACGGGATAGATTACAATGAGCAGTTCTTC. Translating it yields CASSYGIDYNEQFF. The chain carries TRBV5-4 and TRBJ2-1; D may be TRBD2 (5 bases). Per germline, CDR1 SGHNT and CDR2 YYREEE (reference sequence). CDR3 size: 14 residues. The germline V and J ends were trimmed by 3 bases and 4 bases, with 11 bases remaining between them. Looking up the rest from reference TRBV5-4 and TRBJ2-1 gives the full variable domain: ETGVTQSPTHLIKTRGQQVTLRCSSQSGHNTVSWYQQALGQGPQFIFQYYREEENGRGNFPPRFSGLQFPNYSSELNVNALELDDSALYLCASSYGIDYNEQFFGPGTRLTVL.

This chain's CDR3 is CASSINPRDRAGYGYTF. The DNA of the CDR3 is TGTGCCAGCAGCATTAACCCCCGGGACAGGGCAGGCTATGGCTACACCTTC. The V call is TRBV7-9, the J call TRBJ1-2, with 9 nucleotides matching TRBD1. Trimming at V came to 5 bases and at J to 4 bases, leaving 14 bases not matched to a gene. This CDR3 contains 17 residues. CDR1 and CDR2 (germline): SEHNR, FQNEAQ (reference sequence).